Listed below are T cell receptor beta chains from one sample, sequenced in a study of control samples from healthy donors and cancer patients. Only in-frame clones appear in the TCRdb table, and some are missing; sequencing was by immunoSEQ multiplex PCR. The table lists 100,000 to 150,000 clones, 87% of them singletons. The sequenced sample consisted of blood. Receptors originate from a man aged 35 to 55 in good health. CDR3s include the opening cysteine and the closing phenylalanine or tryptophan. The D gene is left open where the match is weak. The listing skips clone size in some rows; elsewhere it reads once, few, many or a size class.

j_call d_call v_call clone_size cdr3_nt cdr3_aa
TRBJ2-1 TRBD2 TRBV9 - TGTGCCAGCAGCGAACTAGCGGGGGGGCACAATGAGCAGTTCTTC CASSELAGGHNEQFF
TRBJ1-6 - TRBV5-4 - TGTGCCAGCAGCTTGGCAGGGGCAGTGAATTCACCCCTCCACTTT CASSLAGAVNSPLHF
TRBJ1-5 - TRBV11-2 once TGTGCCAGCAGCCCAGGGAGCGCGGGTCAGCCCCAGCATTTT CASSPGSAGQPQHF
TRBJ1-3 - TRBV28 - TGTGCCAGCAGTTTCCCAGGGGCACACTCTGGAAACACCATATATTTT CASSFPGAHSGNTIYF
TRBJ2-5 - TRBV29-1 - TGCAGCGTTGAAGATCAGGCCAGTGCGGGGACCCAGTACTTC CSVEDQASAGTQYF
TRBJ2-5 - TRBV29-1 - TGCAGCGTTGAAGATTCCCCTTCGGCCCAGTACTTC CSVEDSPSAQYF
TRBJ2-3 TRBD2 TRBV4-3 - TGCGCCAGCAGCCCATGGACTAGCGGGGGGGCCGCAGATACGCAGTATTTT CASSPWTSGGAADTQYF
TRBJ2-7 TRBD1 TRBV7-9 - TGTGCCAGCAGCAGCGTCACAGGGGTTCAAGGGGAGCAGTACTTC CASSSVTGVQGEQYF
TRBJ1-6 - TRBV21-1 - TGTGCCAGCAGCAAAAAGAACAGGCTTACAGGATCCCTCCACTTT CASSKKNRLTGSLHF
TRBJ1-1 - TRBV10-3 once TGTGCCACCCTAAAAGGGGCGCAGGCTGAAGCTTTCTTT CATLKGAQAEAFF
TRBJ2-1 TRBD1 TRBV7-3 - TGTGCCAGCAGCTTGGGGACAGGTCCTCCATACAATGAGCAGTTCTTC CASSLGTGPPYNEQFF
TRBJ2-2 TRBD2 TRBV29-1 once TGCAGCGCCGGGGGGGGGACCACGGGCGGGGAGCTGTTTTTT CSAGGGTTGGELFF
TRBJ1-2 TRBD1 TRBV29-1 - TGCAGCGCCGCGACAGGGAACTATGGCTACACCTTC CSAATGNYGYTF
TRBJ1-1 - TRBV12-3/TRBV12-4 - TGTGCCAGCAGAGGGGCTGAAGCTTTCTTT CASRGAEAFF
TRBJ1-1 TRBD1 TRBV25-1 - TGTGCCAGCAGATATGACAGGGGGATATTCACTGAAGCTTTCTTT CASRYDRGIFTEAFF
TRBJ1-6 - TRBV11-3 - TGTGCCAGCAGCTGGGACATGAATAATTCACCCCTCCACTTT CASSWDMNNSPLHF
TRBJ1-4 TRBD1 TRBV3-1/TRBV3-2 - TGTGCCAGCAGCCAAGTACCCCGTCGACCCGGGACAGAAAATGAAAAACTGTTTTTT CASSQVPRRPGTENEKLFF
TRBJ2-2 TRBD2 TRBV9 - TGTGCCAGCAGCCCCGAAGGACTAGCGGGGGCCAACACCGGGGAGCTGTTTTTT CASSPEGLAGANTGELFF
TRBJ1-1 - TRBV6-2/TRBV6-3 - TGTGCCAGCAGTTACTCGTGGCAGGGCGGGGGTTTGAACACTGAAGCTTTCTTT CASSYSWQGGGLNTEAFF
TRBJ2-1 TRBD2 TRBV2 many TGTGCCAGCAGTGTGTCTAGCGGGGTTGCCAATGAGCAGTTCTTC CASSVSSGVANEQFF
TRBJ2-3 - TRBV5-1 once TGCGCCAGCAGCTTGGTAATAGGGGAAGGTGCAGATACGCAGTATTTT CASSLVIGEGADTQYF
TRBJ2-2 - TRBV11-2 - TGTGCCAGCAGCTTAGAACGTCATCTTAACACCGGGGAGCTGTTTTTT CASSLERHLNTGELFF
TRBJ1-5 - TRBV5-5 once TGTGCCAGCAGCTTATCAGGGGACGGCTATCAGCCCCAGCATTTT CASSLSGDGYQPQHF
TRBJ2-3 TRBD2 TRBV18 - TGTGCCAGCTCCGCCCCGACTAGCGGGGCCACAGATACGCAGTATTTT CASSAPTSGATDTQYF
TRBJ1-1 - TRBV7-9 - TGTGCCAGCAGTAATAACAGGGCTGACACTTTCTTT CASSNNRADTFF
TRBJ2-7 - TRBV12-3/TRBV12-4 - TGTGCCAGCAGTTTAGCGGCTGCCTACGAGCAGTACTTC CASSLAAAYEQYF
TRBJ1-1 TRBD1 TRBV25-1 - TGTGCCAGCAGATTGTCCGGGACAGGACAAGCTTTCTTT CASRLSGTGQAFF
TRBJ2-2 - TRBV7-2 - TGTGCCAGCAGCTTACGGGGTGGGGAGAGAAGTCGGGAGCTGTTTTTT CASSLRGGERSRELFF
TRBJ1-5 - TRBV18 - TGTGCCAGCTCACAGGGATGGGGGAATCAGCCCCAGCATTTT CASSQGWGNQPQHF
TRBJ2-3 - TRBV5-1 - TGCGCCAGCAGCTCTACAGGGCTGGCAGATACGCAGTATTTT CASSSTGLADTQYF
TRBJ1-2 TRBD1 TRBV11-3 - TGTGCCAGCGCCGAGGGCCAGGGGGCCTCTGGCTACACCTTC CASAEGQGASGYTF
TRBJ2-7 TRBD1 TRBV19 - TGTGCCAGTAGATCCGGGACAGGGGGTTCCTACGAGCAGTACTTC CASRSGTGGSYEQYF
TRBJ1-1 - TRBV7-2 - TGTGCCAGCAGCTTTACACAGAACACTGAAGCTTTCTTT CASSFTQNTEAFF
TRBJ2-1 - TRBV6-2/TRBV6-3 - TGTGCCAGCAGTTACAACTCCCAGGGGGGGCGAAGTGAGCAGTTCTTC CASSYNSQGGRSEQFF
TRBJ1-4 - TRBV24-1 - TGTGCCACCAGTGATTTGGAGGAAAAACTGTTTTTT CATSDLEEKLFF
TRBJ1-6 - TRBV11-3 - TGTGCCAGCAGCCCCGGTAGGTGGCGGACTACTTCACCCCTCCACTTT CASSPGRWRTTSPLHF
TRBJ2-7 - TRBV7-8 - TGTGCCAGCAGCTTAGCAGTAGGCGAGCAGTACTTC CASSLAVGEQYF
TRBJ2-7 TRBD2 TRBV5-1 - TGCGCCAGCTCAAGACTAGCGGGGGGGAAAACCTACGAGCAGTACTTC CASSRLAGGKTYEQYF
TRBJ1-1 TRBD1 TRBV25-1 - TGTGCCAGCAGGAGGACAGGAGGGGCTGAAGCTTTCTTT CASRRTGGAEAFF
TRBJ2-5 TRBD1 TRBV25-1 - TGTGCCAGCAGTGGAACCAGGGGGCGAGAGACCCAGTACTTC CASSGTRGRETQYF
TRBJ1-3 - TRBV12-3/TRBV12-4 - TGTGCCAGCAGTTTATTTGGAAACACCATATATTTT CASSLFGNTIYF
TRBJ2-1 - TRBV24-1 - TGTGCCACCGGGATCCAGGGGTCCTTTTACAATGAGCAGTTCTTC CATGIQGSFYNEQFF
TRBJ2-7 TRBD2 TRBV5-4 few TGTGCCAGCAGCTTGGCCCGACTAGCGGGGGTATCCTACGAGCAGTACTTC CASSLARLAGVSYEQYF
TRBJ1-2 - TRBV5-4 - TGTGCCAGCAGCTTACAGGGCTATGTCTACACCTTC CASSLQGYVYTF
TRBJ2-7 - TRBV14 - TGTGCCAGCAGCCGCTTACAGGGAGCCTCCTACGAGCAGTACTTC CASSRLQGASYEQYF
TRBJ2-3 TRBD2 TRBV11-3 - TGTGCCAGCAGCTTGGCGAGCGGGGGGGCGTCAACGACAGATACGCAGTATTTT CASSLASGGASTTDTQYF
TRBJ2-2 TRBD1 TRBV18 - TGTGCCAGCTCACTAAGACAGGGAAACACCGGGGAGCTGTTTTTT CASSLRQGNTGELFF
TRBJ2-7 TRBD1 TRBV25-1 - TGTGCCAGCAGTGCGGACAGGGGAAACTACGAGCAGTACTTC CASSADRGNYEQYF